The 24 T cell receptor beta chains listed next were all sequenced from one sample in a study of CD8 T cells in ankylosing spondylitis. TCRdb reprocessed the 5' RACE reads via MiXCR and lists one record per CDR3 protein. The sample lists 250,000 to 350,000 distinct CDR3 sequences; roughly 20% were seen once. Specimen: blood, either unsorted or a sorted T cell fraction (not recorded which). These receptor sequences come from a female donor with ankylosing spondylitis or in good health (not recorded which).

This clonotype was counted ten times or more. The chain carries TRBV10-3 and TRBJ2-5, with a possible D match to TRBD1 (6 bases). In germline, CDR1 is ENHRY, CDR2 SYGVKD. CDR3 length: 14 residues. Deletions cut 4 bases from V and 4 bases from J, with 13 bases between. The CDR3 nucleotides are TGTGCCATCAGTGGATCCTCAGGGGCAGAGACCCAGTACTTC. Its translation: CAISGSSGAETQYF.

The sample holds a few counts of this clonotype. The chain has TRBV12-3 or TRBV12-4 and TRBJ2-5, with 10 bases lining up with TRBD2. V dropped 6 bases and J dropped 4; count of bases not matched to a gene: 11. This CDR3 spans 16 amino acids. The CDR3 region has the DNA TGTGCCAGCAGCCCCTGGCGAGCGGGAGGGGGAGAGACCCAGTACTTC. Translated, it gives CASSPWRAGGGETQYF.

This rearrangement joins TRBV3-1 to TRBJ2-1; D remains unclear. The V gene's germline CDR1 is LGHDT and CDR2 YNNKEL (reference sequence). The CDR3 extends over 13 amino acids. Trimming stripped 3 bases from V and 7 bases from J, with 10 bases between. CDR3 nucleotide sequence: TGTGCCAGCAGCCATGGTAGGAGAAATGAGCAGTTCTTC. Residues: CASSHGRRNEQFF.

This clonotype was found a few times. The genes are TRBV20-1 and TRBJ2-1; 11 nucleotides agree with TRBD2. Per germline, CDR1 DFQATT and CDR2 SNEGSKA (reference sequence). With V trimmed by 1 base and J by 4 bases, 0 bases remained unmatched. The CDR3 runs 14 residues. The CDR3 is CSARGLAGYNEQFF. The CDR3 DNA reads as TGCAGTGCTAGAGGACTAGCGGGATACAATGAGCAGTTCTTC.

The CDR3 protein is CASSPLRQGADEKLFF. DNA for the CDR3: TGCGCCAGCAGCCCCCTAAGACAGGGGGCGGATGAAAAACTGTTTTTT. The chain has TRBV4-3 and TRBJ1-4; 10 bases are a match to TRBD1. CDR1 LGHNA and CDR2 YSLEER come from the germline V gene. J gave up 6 bases and V 4 bases, and 8 bases lay outside the gene matches. The CDR3 has 16 residues.

This chain links TRBV11-2 with TRBJ2-5, with D perhaps TRBD2 (5 bases). V lost 1 base and J 10 bases, leaving 13 bases between the germline ends. This CDR3 contains 13 residues. The V gene's germline CDR1 is SGHAT and CDR2 FQNNGV. Here the CDR3 reads CASSLGRGRDQYF. The CDR3 bases are TGTGCCAGCAGCTTAGGTCGGGGAAGGGACCAGTACTTC.

This clonotype occurred a few times. CDR3 protein: CASIPGQYTGELFF. CDR3 sequence (DNA): TGTGCCAGCATTCCGGGACAGTATACCGGGGAGCTGTTTTTT. This chain links TRBV12-3 or TRBV12-4 with TRBJ2-2; 7 bases agree with TRBD1. The J segment lost 5 bases and the V segment lost 7 bases, leaving 7 bases of the junction unmatched. This CDR3 comprises 14 residues.

The chain carries TRBV24-1 and TRBJ2-3; D is possibly TRBD1 (6 bases). The CDR3 totals 14 residues. In germline, CDR1 is KGHDR, CDR2 SFDVKD. The germline V and J ends were trimmed by 5 bases and 0 bases, with 8 bases remaining between them. The CDR3 DNA sequence: TGTGCCACCAGTGGTAGGGGGAGCACAGATACGCAGTATTTT. This codes for CATSGRGSTDTQYF.

This clonotype was detected only a few times. CDR3 in amino acids: CASGQGAAFF. Here the CDR3 DNA reads TGTGCCAGCGGACAGGGGGCTGCTTTCTTT. V usage is TRBV6-5 and J usage is TRBJ1-1; 11 nucleotides match TRBD1. The ends lost 8 bases at V and 11 bases at J; junction bases unmatched: 1. The germline gives CDR1 MNHEY, CDR2 SVGAGI. This CDR3 spans 10 amino acids.

This clonotype was picked up many times. The V and J genes are TRBV12-3 or TRBV12-4 and TRBJ2-1; no clear D gene. The germline V and J ends were trimmed by 8 bases and 0 bases, with 14 bases remaining between them. The CDR3 runs to 15 residues. The CDR3 DNA reads TGTGCCAGCGGTCGGTGGGAACGCTCCTACAATGAGCAGTTCTTC. Its translation is CASGRWERSYNEQFF.

There are a few counts of this clonotype. V usage is TRBV20-1 and J usage is TRBJ2-2, with D perhaps matching TRBD1 or TRBD2 (5 bases each). V was shortened by 3 bases and J by 3 bases, with 14 bases between the two germline ends. Per germline, CDR1 DFQATT and CDR2 SNEGSKA (reference sequence). CDR3 length: 15 amino acids. CDR3 residues: CSASGSGPDTGELFF. CDR3 DNA sequence: TGCAGTGCTAGTGGGTCGGGACCTGACACCGGGGAGCTGTTTTTT.

This clonotype came up a few times. The chain has TRBV5-1 and TRBJ2-1, with D perhaps matching TRBD1 (6 bases). The length of the CDR3 is 15 residues. CDR1 and CDR2 from the germline V gene are SGHRS and YFSETQ. Deletions cut 0 bases from V and 3 bases from J, with 10 bases between. The CDR3 loop is CASSLAQGNYNEQFF. As DNA, the CDR3 is TGCGCCAGCAGCTTGGCTCAGGGGAACTACAATGAGCAGTTCTTC. The full variable domain, rest sourced from reference TRBV5-1 and TRBJ2-1, is KAGVTQTPRYLIKTRGQQVTLSCSPISGHRSVSWYQQTPGQGLQFLFEYFSETQRNKGNFPGRFSGRQFSNSRSEMNVSTLELGDSALYLCASSLAQGNYNEQFFGPGTRLTVL.

This chain connects TRBV7-2 to TRBJ2-2; 7 nucleotides line up with TRBD2. The CDR3 has 15 residues. Germline CDR1 reads SGHTA; CDR2 reads FQGNSA. V shed 1 base, J shed 5 bases, and the junction held 4 bases outside the gene matches. The CDR3 DNA is TGTGCCAGCAGCTTAGGGCTAGCGGCGACCGGGGAGCTGTTTTTT. The encoded protein is CASSLGLAATGELFF.

The gene calls are TRBV5-1 and TRBJ1-1; D is unclear. CDR3 length: 13 amino acids. Germline V gene lookup returns CDR1 SGHRS and CDR2 YFSETQ. V was pared by 4 bases and J by 3 bases, with 10 bases between. The CDR3 reads CASSATGHTEAFF. The DNA for the CDR3 is TGCGCCAGCAGCGCGACGGGTCACACTGAAGCTTTCTTT.

This sequence joins TRBV11-2 and TRBJ1-4; TRBD1 might be the D (5 bases). The germline V gene encodes CDR1 SGHAT and CDR2 FQNNGV. Trimming took 5 bases from V and 7 from J, leaving 20 bases between them. The CDR3 runs to 16 residues. The CDR3 region is CASSPRPLGVREKLFF. As DNA, the CDR3 is TGTGCCAGCAGCCCTAGACCCCTGGGGGTCCGTGAAAAACTGTTTTTT.

This clonotype is a singleton in its sample. The chain is built from TRBV6-6 and TRBJ2-3; TRBD1 or TRBD2 may be the D gene (5 bases each). Trimming cost V 8 bases and J 2 bases, with 11 bases left between them. Germline V gene lookup returns CDR1 MNHNY and CDR2 SVGAGI (reference sequence). There are 13 residues in the CDR3. The DNA of the CDR3 is TGTGCCAGCTTCGAGGGGACCACAGATACGCAGTATTTT. Amino acids: CASFEGTTDTQYF.

This clonotype has a handful of counts. The chain has TRBV7-2 and TRBJ2-1; 12 bases are a match to TRBD2. CDR3 size: 16 residues. CDR1 is SGHTA and CDR2 is FQGNSA in the germline V gene. J gave up 5 bases and V 3 bases, and 5 bases lay outside the gene matches. This CDR3 reads CASSFRLAGDDNEQFF. The CDR3 DNA is TGTGCCAGCAGCTTTAGACTAGCGGGAGACGACAATGAGCAGTTCTTC.

This clonotype was observed a handful of times. The chain has TRBV29-1 and TRBJ2-4; 11 bases align to TRBD2. Per germline, CDR1 SQVTM and CDR2 ANQGSEA. V shed 6 bases, J shed 4 bases, and the junction held 5 bases outside the gene matches. This CDR3 has 14 residues. This chain's CDR3 is CSVLAGGWKNIQYF. In DNA form, the CDR3 reads TGCAGCGTCCTAGCGGGAGGCTGGAAAAACATTCAGTACTTC.

The genes are TRBV24-1 and TRBJ2-2, with D uncertain. Looked up from germline, CDR1 is KGHDR and CDR2 is SFDVKD. V was cut by 4 bases and J by 6 bases, with 2 bases left in between. The CDR3 runs to 11 residues. The CDR3 region is CATSEAGELFF. Written as DNA, the CDR3 is TGTGCCACCAGTGAGGCCGGGGAGCTGTTTTTT.

The rearrangement joins TRBV12-3 or TRBV12-4 to TRBJ1-1; 9 positions agree with TRBD1. The CDR3 covers 14 residues. J lost 7 bases, V lost 5 bases, and 8 bases had no gene match. The CDR3 nucleotides read TGTGCCAGCAGTACCGACAGGGGGACGAGTGAAGCTTTCTTT. It encodes CASSTDRGTSEAFF.

The sample holds many counts of this clonotype. The gene calls are TRBV12-3 or TRBV12-4 and TRBJ2-3; 8 nucleotides agree with TRBD2. The CDR3 length is 16 residues. V was pared by 1 base and J by 4 bases, with 7 bases of the junction left unmatched. CDR3 loop: CASSLGGLVGSDTQYF. The CDR3 DNA reads as TGTGCCAGCAGTTTAGGGGGACTAGTCGGCTCAGATACGCAGTATTTT.

This clonotype was found a few times. The V call is TRBV14, the J call TRBJ2-1; 8 bases match TRBD2. J lost 8 bases, V lost 4 bases, and 22 bases had no gene match. The CDR3 has 19 residues. Germline assignment: CDR1 SGHDN and CDR2 FVKESK. Written as DNA, the CDR3 is TGTGCCAGCAGCCCTCCCGAGGGGCGGGAGGTTTCGCGGCTCGATGAGCAGTTCTTC. It specifies CASSPPEGREVSRLDEQFF.

This chain uses TRBV25-1 with TRBJ1-2, with D hard to call. CDR1 and CDR2 (germline): MGHDK, SYGVNS. Trimming left V 1 base short and J 5 bases short, with 20 bases between. This CDR3 has 17 residues. The CDR3 DNA reads as TGTGCCAGCAGTGAATGGGCTGGGTCCCCGGTAGCATATGGCTACACCTTC. Translated, it gives CASSEWAGSPVAYGYTF.

Only a few counts were recorded for this clonotype. V and J are TRBV28 and TRBJ2-3; TRBD1 aligns across 10 bases. Germline CDR1 MDHEN, CDR2 SYDVKM. V lost 4 bases, J lost 3 bases, and 4 bases stayed unmatched. This CDR3 comprises 15 residues. The CDR3 nucleotides read TGTGCCAGCAGTTCGCCGGGACAGGGGACAGATACGCAGTATTTT. This gives the protein CASSSPGQGTDTQYF.